This T cell receptor (beta chain) appears in the sequencing data of a study of T cell responses to AZD1222 COVID-19 vaccine. Clones were read by immunoSEQ multiplex PCR, and TCRdb kept only the in-frame ones, dropping some. The sample includes about 73,000 clones, about three quarters seen only once; the top ten take around 50%. Germline V gene sequence: CDR1 SGHTA, CDR2 FQGNSA. The CDR3 consists of 16 residues. The V gene end was trimmed by 4 bases and the J gene end by 9 bases; junction bases not matched to a gene: 11. The V call is TRBV7-2, the J call TRBJ2-7; 14 bases match TRBD2. The sequence was obtained from an adult who received the AZD1222 COVID-19 vaccine. The material was peripheral blood, obtained 28 days after the second AZD1222 dose. CDR3 sequence (DNA): TGTGCCAGCAGCTCCCTAGGACTAGCGGGAGGATCGGCGCAGTACTTC. It specifies CASSSLGLAGGSAQYF.